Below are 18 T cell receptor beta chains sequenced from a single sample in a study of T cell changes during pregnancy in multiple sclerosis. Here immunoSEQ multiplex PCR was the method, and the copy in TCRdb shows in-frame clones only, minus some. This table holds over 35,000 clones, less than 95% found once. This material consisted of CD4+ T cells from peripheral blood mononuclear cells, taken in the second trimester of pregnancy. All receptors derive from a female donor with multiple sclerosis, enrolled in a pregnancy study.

CDR3 nucleotides: TGTGCCAGCACCAACAGTAAGAACACTGAAGCTTTCTTT. The encoded protein is CASTNSKNTEAFF. The chain joins TRBV9 to TRBJ1-1; D is unclear. V shed 6 bases and J shed 1 base, with 10 bases lying between them. CDR1 is SGDLS, CDR2 YYNGEE, per germline. The CDR3 sequence is 13 residues long. Together with reference TRBV9 and TRBJ1-1, the CDR3 gives the full variable domain: DSGVTQTPKHLITATGQRVTLRCSPRSGDLSVYWYQQSLDQGLQFLIQYYNGEERAKGNILERFSAQQFPDLHSELNLSSLELGDSALYFCASTNSKNTEAFFGQGTRLTVV.

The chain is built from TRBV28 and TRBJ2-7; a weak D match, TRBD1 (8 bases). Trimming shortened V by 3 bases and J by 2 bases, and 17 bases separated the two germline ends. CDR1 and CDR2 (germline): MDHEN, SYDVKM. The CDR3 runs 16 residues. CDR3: CASSLNLQGGAYEQYF. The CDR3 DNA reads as TGTGCCAGCAGTTTGAATTTACAGGGGGGGGCCTACGAGCAGTACTTC.

DNA of the CDR3: TGTGCCTGGAGTAGGGGGGGCGCCGCTCAGCCCCAGCATTTT. Its translation is CAWSRGGAAQPQHF. The chain couples TRBV30 to TRBJ1-5; D perhaps matches TRBD1 (6 bases). Trimming took off 2 bases at V and 6 bases at J, with 14 bases between the two ends. CDR3 length equals 14 residues. Germline V gene lookup returns CDR1 GTSNPN and CDR2 SVGIG (reference sequence).

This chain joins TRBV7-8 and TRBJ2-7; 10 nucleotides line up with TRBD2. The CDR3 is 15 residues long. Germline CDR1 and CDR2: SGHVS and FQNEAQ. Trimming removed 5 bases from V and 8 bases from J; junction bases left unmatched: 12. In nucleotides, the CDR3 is TGTGCCAGCAGCCCCCAAACTAGCGGGACGGAAAAGCAGTACTTC. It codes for CASSPQTSGTEKQYF.

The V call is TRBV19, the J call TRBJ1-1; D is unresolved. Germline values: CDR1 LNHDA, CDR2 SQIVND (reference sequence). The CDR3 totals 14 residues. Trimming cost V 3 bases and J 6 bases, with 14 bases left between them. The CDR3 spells CASSIKRVGSEAFF. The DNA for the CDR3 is TGTGCCAGTAGTATCAAGCGGGTAGGTTCTGAAGCTTTCTTT.

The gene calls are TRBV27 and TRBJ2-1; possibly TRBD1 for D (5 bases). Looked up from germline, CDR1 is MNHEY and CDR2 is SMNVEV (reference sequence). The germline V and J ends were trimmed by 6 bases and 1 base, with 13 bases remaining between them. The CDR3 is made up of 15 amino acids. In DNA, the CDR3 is TGTGCCAGCAGACCCAGGGCCACTTCCTACAATGAGCAGTTCTTC. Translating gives CASRPRATSYNEQFF.

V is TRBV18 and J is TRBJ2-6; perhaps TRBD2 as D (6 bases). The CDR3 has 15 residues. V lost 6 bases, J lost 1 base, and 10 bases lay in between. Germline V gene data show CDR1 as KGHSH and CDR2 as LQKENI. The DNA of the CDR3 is TGTGCCAGCTCCTCGGGAGTATCTGGGGCCAACGTCCTGACTTTC. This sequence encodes CASSSGVSGANVLTF.

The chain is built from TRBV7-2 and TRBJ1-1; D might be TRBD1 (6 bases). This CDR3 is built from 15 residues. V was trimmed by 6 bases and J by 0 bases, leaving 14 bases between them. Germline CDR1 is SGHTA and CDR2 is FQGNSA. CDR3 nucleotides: TGTGCCAGCAGGCGAACGGGACATCTGAACACTGAAGCTTTCTTT. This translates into CASRRTGHLNTEAFF.

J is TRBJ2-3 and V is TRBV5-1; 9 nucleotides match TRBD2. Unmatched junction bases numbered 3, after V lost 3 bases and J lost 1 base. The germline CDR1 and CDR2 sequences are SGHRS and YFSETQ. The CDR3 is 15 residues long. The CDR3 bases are TGCGCCAGCAGCTCACGGACTAGCGGCACAGATACGCAGTATTTT. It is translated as CASSSRTSGTDTQYF.

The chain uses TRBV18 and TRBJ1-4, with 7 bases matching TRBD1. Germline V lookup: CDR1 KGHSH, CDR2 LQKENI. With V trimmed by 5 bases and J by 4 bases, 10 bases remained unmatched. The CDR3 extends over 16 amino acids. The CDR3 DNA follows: TGTGCCAGCTCAGCCCTACCAGGGACAGTTAATGAAAAACTGTTTTTT. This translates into CASSALPGTVNEKLFF.

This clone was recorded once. The chain's CDR3 is CASAPDRNGELFF. The CDR3, as DNA: TGTGCCAGCGCCCCAGACAGGAACGGGGAGCTGTTTTTT. V and J are TRBV6-4 and TRBJ2-2; possibly TRBD1 for D (6 bases). Deletions cut 8 bases from V and 7 bases from J, with 14 bases between. The CDR3 contains 13 residues. Per the germline V gene, CDR1 is MRHNA and CDR2 is SNTAGT.

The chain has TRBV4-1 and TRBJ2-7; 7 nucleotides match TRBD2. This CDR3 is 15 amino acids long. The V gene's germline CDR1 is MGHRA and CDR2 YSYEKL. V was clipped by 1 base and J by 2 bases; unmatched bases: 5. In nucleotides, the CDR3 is TGCGCCAGCAGCCAAGCGGGCGGGAGCCCCTACGAGCAGTACTTC. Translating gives CASSQAGGSPYEQYF.

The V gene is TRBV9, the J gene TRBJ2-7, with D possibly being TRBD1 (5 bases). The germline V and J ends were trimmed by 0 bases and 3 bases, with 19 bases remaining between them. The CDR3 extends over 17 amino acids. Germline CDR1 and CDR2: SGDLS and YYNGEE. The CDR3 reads CASSVGPARVIIYEQYF. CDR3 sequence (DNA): TGTGCCAGCAGCGTAGGCCCCGCCAGGGTCATAATCTACGAGCAGTACTTC.

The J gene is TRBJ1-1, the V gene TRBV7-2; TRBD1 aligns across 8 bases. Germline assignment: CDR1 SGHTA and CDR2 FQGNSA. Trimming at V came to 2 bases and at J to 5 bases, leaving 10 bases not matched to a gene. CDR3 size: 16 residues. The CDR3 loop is CASSLHSRQGRTEAFF. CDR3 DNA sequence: TGTGCCAGCAGCTTACACTCCCGACAGGGGAGGACTGAAGCTTTCTTT. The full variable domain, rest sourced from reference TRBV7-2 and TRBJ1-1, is GAGVSQSPSNKVTEKGKDVELRCDPISGHTALYWYRQSLGQGLEFLIYFQGNSAPDKSGLPSDRFSAERTGGSVSTLTIQRTQQEDSAVYLCASSLHSRQGRTEAFFGQGTRLTVV.

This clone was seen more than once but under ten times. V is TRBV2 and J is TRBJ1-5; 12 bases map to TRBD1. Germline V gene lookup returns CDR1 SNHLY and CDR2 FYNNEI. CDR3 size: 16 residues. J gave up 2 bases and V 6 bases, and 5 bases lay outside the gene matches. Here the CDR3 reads CASSSGTGGGNQPQHF. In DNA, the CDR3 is TGTGCCAGCAGCTCCGGGACAGGGGGCGGCAATCAGCCCCAGCATTTT.

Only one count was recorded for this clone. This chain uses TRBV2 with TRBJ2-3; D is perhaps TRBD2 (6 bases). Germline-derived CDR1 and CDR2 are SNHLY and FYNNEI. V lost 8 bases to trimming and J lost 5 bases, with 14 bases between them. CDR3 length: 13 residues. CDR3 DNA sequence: TGTGCCAGCCGGGGAGGTAGGAAAGATACGCAGTATTTT. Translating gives CASRGGRKDTQYF.

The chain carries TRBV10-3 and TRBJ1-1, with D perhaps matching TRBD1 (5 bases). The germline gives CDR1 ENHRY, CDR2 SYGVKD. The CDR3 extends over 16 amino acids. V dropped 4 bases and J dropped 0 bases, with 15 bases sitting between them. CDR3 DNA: TGTGCCATCAGTGGACAGCCCATGAACATGAACACTGAAGCTTTCTTT. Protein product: CAISGQPMNMNTEAFF.

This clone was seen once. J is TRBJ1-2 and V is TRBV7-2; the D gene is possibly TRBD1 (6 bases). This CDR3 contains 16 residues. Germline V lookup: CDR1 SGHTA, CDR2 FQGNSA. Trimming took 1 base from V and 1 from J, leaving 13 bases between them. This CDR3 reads CASSLGGGRVNYGYTF. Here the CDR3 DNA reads TGTGCCAGCAGCTTAGGGGGGGGCAGGGTTAACTATGGCTACACCTTC.